What follows describes a single T cell receptor (beta chain). The sample belongs to a study of blood T cell repertoires in COVID-19. Method: immunoSEQ multiplex PCR; TCRdb's copy keeps in-frame clones and lacks some. Here the sample spans 150,000 to 200,000 clones, 65% to 85% being singletons. Input material: PBMCs or T cells enriched from blood (not recorded which). This sequence was found in a woman aged 55-69 years who had recovered from COVID-19.

CDR3 in amino acids: CASSANTGMNTEAFF. CDR3 sequence (DNA): TGTGCCAGCAGCGCAAACACAGGGATGAACACTGAAGCTTTCTTT. The rearrangement joins TRBV11-1 to TRBJ1-1; TRBD1 is a possible D gene (6 bases). The CDR3 extends over 15 amino acids. Germline CDR1 and CDR2: SGHAT and FQDESV (reference sequence). The V gene lost 5 bases and the J gene lost 0 bases, with 13 bases spanning the gap.